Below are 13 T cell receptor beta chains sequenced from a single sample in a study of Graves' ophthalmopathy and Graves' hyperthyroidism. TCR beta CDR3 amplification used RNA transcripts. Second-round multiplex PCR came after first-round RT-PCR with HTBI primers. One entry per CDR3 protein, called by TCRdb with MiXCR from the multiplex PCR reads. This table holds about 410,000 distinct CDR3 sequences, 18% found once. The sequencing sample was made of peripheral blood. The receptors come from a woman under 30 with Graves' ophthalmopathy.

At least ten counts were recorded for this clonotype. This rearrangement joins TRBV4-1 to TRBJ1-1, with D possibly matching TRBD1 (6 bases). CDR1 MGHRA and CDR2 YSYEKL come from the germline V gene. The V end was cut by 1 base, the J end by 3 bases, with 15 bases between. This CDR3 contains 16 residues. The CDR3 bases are TGCGCCAGCAGCCAAGGGAACAGGGTCCCAGACACTGAAGCTTTCTTT. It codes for CASSQGNRVPDTEAFF.

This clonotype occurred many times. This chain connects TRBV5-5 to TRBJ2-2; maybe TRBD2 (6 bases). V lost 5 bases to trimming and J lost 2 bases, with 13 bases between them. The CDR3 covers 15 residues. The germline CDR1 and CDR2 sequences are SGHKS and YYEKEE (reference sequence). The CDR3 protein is CASRSGRTNTGELFF. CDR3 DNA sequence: TGTGCCAGCAGATCCGGGAGAACCAACACCGGGGAGCTGTTTTTT.

The CDR3 region has the DNA TGTGCCAGCAGTTTAGCGCGGTTCAGGACAGCGAACACTGAAGCTTTCTTT. It yields the protein CASSLARFRTANTEAFF. This rearrangement joins TRBV12-3 or TRBV12-4 to TRBJ1-1, with D possibly being TRBD1 (6 bases). The CDR3 contains 17 residues. With 0 bases removed from V and 1 base from J, the gap between germline ends came to 15 bases.

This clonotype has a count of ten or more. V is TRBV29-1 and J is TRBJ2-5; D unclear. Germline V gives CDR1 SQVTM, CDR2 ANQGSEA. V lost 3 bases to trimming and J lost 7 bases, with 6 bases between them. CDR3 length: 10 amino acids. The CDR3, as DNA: TGCAGCGTTGACATCGGGACCCAGTACTTC. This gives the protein CSVDIGTQYF.

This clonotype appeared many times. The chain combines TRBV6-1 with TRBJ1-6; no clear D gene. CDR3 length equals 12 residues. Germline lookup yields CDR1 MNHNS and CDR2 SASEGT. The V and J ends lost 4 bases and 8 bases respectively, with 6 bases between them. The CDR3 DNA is TGTGCCAGCAGTGCGGCGTATTCACCCCTCCACTTT. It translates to CASSAAYSPLHF.

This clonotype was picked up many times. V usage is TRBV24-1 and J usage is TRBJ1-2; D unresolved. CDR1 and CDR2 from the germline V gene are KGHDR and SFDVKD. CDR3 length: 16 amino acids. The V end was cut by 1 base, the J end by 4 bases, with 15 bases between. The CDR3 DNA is TGTGCCACCAGTGATTTCGGGAATGGAGGTGCCTATGGCTACACCTTC. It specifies CATSDFGNGGAYGYTF.

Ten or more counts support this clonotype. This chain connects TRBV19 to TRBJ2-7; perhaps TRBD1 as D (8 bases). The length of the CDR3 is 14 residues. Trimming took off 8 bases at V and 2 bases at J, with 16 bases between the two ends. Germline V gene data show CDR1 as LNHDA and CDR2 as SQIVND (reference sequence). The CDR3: CASGEGQAPYEQYF. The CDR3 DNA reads TGTGCCAGTGGGGAGGGACAGGCCCCCTACGAGCAGTACTTC.

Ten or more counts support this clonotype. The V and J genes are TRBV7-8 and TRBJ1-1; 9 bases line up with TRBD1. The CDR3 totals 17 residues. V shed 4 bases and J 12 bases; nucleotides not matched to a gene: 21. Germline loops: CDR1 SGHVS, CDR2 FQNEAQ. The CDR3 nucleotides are TGTGCCAGCAGCTCCGTCCCGGGACAGGGTTACGGTAATCGTCCTTTCTTT. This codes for CASSSVPGQGYGNRPFF.

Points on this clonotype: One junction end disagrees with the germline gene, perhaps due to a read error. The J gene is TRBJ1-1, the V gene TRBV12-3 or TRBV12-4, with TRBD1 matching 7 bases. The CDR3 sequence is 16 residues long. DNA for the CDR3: TGTGCCAGCAGTCGACACTATACAGGGGTGCCCACTGAGGCTTTCTTT. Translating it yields CASSRHYTGVPTEAFF.

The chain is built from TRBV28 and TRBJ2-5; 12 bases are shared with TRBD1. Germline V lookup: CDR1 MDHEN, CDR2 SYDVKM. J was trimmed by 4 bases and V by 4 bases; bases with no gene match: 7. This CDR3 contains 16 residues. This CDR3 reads CASSSTGTGGGETQYF. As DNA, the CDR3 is TGTGCCAGCAGTTCAACCGGGACAGGGGGCGGAGAGACCCAGTACTTC.

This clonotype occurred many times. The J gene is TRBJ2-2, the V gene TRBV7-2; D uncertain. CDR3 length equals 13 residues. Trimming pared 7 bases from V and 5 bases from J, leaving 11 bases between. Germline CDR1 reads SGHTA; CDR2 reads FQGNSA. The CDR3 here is CASTPSGTGELFF. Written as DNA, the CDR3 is TGTGCCAGCACCCCGTCCGGAACCGGGGAGCTGTTTTTT.

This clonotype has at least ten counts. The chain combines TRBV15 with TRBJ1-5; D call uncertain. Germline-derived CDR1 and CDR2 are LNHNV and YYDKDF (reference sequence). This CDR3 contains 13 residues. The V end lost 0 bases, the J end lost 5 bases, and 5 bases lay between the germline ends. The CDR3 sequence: CATSRDVDQPQHF. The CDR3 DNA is TGTGCCACCAGCAGAGATGTAGATCAGCCCCAGCATTTT.

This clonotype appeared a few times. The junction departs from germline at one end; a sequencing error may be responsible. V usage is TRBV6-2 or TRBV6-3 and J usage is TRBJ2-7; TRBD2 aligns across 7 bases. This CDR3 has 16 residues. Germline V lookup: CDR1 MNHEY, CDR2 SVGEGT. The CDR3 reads CVSSYSGGSGSYEQYF. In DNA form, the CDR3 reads TGTGTCAGCAGTTACTCGGGGGGTTCTGGCTCCTACGAGCAGTACTTC.